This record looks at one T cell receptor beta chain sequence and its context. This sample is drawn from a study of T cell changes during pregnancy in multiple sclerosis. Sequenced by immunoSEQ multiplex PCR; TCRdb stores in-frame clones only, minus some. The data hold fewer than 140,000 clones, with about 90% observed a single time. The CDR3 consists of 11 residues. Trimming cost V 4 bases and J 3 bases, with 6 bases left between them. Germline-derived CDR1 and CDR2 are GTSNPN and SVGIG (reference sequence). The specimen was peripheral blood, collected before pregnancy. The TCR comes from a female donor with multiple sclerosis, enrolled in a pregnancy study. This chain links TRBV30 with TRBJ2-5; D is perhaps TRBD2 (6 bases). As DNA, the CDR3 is TGTGCCTGGACTAGCGAAGAGACCCAGTACTTC. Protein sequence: CAWTSEETQYF. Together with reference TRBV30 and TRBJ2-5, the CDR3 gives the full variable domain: SQTIHQWPATLVQPVGSPLSLECTVEGTSNPNLYWYRQAAGRGLQLLFYSVGIGQISSEVPQNLSASRPQDRQFILSSKKLLLSDSGFYLCAWTSEETQYFGPGTRLLVL.